This TCR beta chain was sequenced for a study of T cells in Graves' hyperthyroidism and ophthalmopathy. Study-wide context: Sampling of peripheral blood happened at initial diagnosis, prior to any treatment.

The germline V gene has CDR1 SGHAT and CDR2 FQNNGV. The J segment lost 10 bases and the V segment lost 8 bases, leaving 19 bases of the junction unmatched. This CDR3 spans 16 amino acids. Amplified TCR beta CDR3 regions came from RNA transcripts. HTBI primers were used for first-round RT-PCR of the TCR CDR3. MiXCR, run by TCRdb on the multiplex PCR reads, gives a single entry per CDR3 protein. The table lists 300,000 to 450,000 distinct CDR3 sequences, under 15% of them singletons. Points from the study as a whole: The model predicted ophthalmopathy a median roughly 6.5 months before onset. Most clonotypes expanded in thyroid above 0.001 were likewise present in blood.

The table lists this clonotype with many counts. Its specificity is not known. Source material for PBMCs was over 7.5 ml fresh peripheral blood. What was sequenced was blood. The receptor was isolated from a woman in her 30s with Graves' hyperthyroidism. The rearrangement uses TRBV11-2 and TRBJ2-1; TRBD2 agrees at 8 bases. The CDR3 loop reads CASSRRLAGSTVEQFF. For the CDR3, the DNA is TGTGCCAGCTCCAGAAGGCTAGCGGGCAGTACGGTGGAGCAGTTCTTC.